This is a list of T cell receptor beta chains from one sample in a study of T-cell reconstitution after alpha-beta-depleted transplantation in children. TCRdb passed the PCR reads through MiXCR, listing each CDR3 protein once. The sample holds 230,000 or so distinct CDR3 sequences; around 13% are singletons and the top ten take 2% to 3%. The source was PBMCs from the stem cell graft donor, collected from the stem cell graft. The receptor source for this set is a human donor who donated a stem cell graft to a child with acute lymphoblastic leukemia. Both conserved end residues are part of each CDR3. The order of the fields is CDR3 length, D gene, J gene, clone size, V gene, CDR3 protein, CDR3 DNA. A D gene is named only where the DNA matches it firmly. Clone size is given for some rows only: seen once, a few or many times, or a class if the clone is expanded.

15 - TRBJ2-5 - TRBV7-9 CASSSPRRGQETQYF TGTGCCAGCAGCTCCCCAAGACGGGGGCAAGAGACCCAGTACTTC
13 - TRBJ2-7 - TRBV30 CAWNKGGVYEQYF TGTGCCTGGAACAAGGGGGGCGTTTACGAGCAGTACTTC
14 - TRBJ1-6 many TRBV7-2 CASSSRRVNSPLHF TGTGCCAGCAGCTCCCGGAGAGTGAATTCACCCCTCCACTTT
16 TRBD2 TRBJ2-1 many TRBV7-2 CASSLAPRGVHNEQFF TGTGCCAGCAGCTTAGCCCCCCGGGGGGTTCACAATGAGCAGTTCTTC
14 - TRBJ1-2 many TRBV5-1 CASSLEAKIYGYTF TGCGCCAGCAGCTTGGAAGCGAAAATCTATGGCTACACCTTC
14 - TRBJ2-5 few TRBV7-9 CASSPPGSRKTQYF TGTGCCAGCAGCCCCCCCGGTAGTAGGAAGACCCAGTACTTC
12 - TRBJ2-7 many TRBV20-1 CSARSRGYEQYF TGCAGTGCTAGGTCCAGGGGATACGAGCAGTACTTC
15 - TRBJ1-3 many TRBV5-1 CASGMDGISGNTIYF TGCGCCAGCGGGATGGACGGGATCTCTGGAAACACCATATATTTT
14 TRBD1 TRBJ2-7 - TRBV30 CAWSVQGEKDEQYF TGTGCCTGGAGTGTACAGGGGGAGAAGGACGAGCAGTACTTC
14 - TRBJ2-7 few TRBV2 CASSTTQRAYEQYF TGTGCCAGCAGTACGACGCAGAGGGCCTACGAGCAGTACTTC
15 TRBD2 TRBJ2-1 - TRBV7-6 CASSYSGRADYEQFF TGTGCCAGCAGCTATAGCGGGAGGGCCGATTATGAGCAGTTCTTC
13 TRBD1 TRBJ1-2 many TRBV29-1 CSVREQGLDGYTF TGCAGCGTTCGGGAACAGGGGCTCGATGGCTACACCTTC
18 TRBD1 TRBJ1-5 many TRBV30 CAWSSSRTGGASNQPQHF TGTGCCTGGAGCTCCTCCAGGACAGGGGGCGCGAGCAATCAGCCCCAGCATTTT
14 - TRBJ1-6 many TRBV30 CAWSSGTFNSPLHF TGTGCCTGGAGTTCCGGGACCTTCAATTCACCCCTCCACTTT
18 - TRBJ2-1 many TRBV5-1 CASTLGEGMGVRYNEQFF TGCGCCAGCACCCTGGGAGAAGGAATGGGGGTGCGGTACAATGAGCAGTTCTTC
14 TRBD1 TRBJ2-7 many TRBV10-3 CASRGTGGSYEQYF TGTGCCTCTCGGGGGACAGGGGGCTCCTACGAGCAGTACTTC
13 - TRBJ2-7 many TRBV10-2 CASRLAFPYEQYF TGCGCCAGCAGACTAGCCTTTCCCTACGAGCAGTACTTC
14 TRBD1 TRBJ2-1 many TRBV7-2 CASSTGQGSAEQFF TGTGCCAGCAGCACCGGACAGGGATCGGCTGAGCAGTTCTTC
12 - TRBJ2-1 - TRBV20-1 CSATNTGVEQFF TGCAGTGCTACCAATACGGGGGTTGAGCAGTTCTTC
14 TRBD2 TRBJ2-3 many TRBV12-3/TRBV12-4 CASSLGTRFDTQYF TGTGCCAGCAGTTTGGGGACTAGATTCGATACGCAGTATTTT
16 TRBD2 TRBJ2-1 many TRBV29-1 CSTFGTSADSYNEQFF TGCAGCACCTTCGGGACTAGCGCCGACTCCTACAATGAGCAGTTCTTC
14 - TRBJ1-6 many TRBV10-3 CAIRAGTENSPLHF TGTGCCATCAGGGCCGGGACGGAAAATTCACCCCTCCACTTT
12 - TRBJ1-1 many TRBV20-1 CSAAGGSTEAFF TGCAGTGCCGCTGGGGGGAGCACTGAAGCTTTCTTT
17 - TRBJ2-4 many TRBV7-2 CASSFRQGGRGKNIQYF TGTGCCAGCAGCTTTCGGCAGGGGGGGAGAGGCAAAAACATTCAGTACTTC
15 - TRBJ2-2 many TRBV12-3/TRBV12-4 CASSTGTPNTGELFF TGTGCCAGCAGTACCGGGACACCCAACACCGGGGAGCTGTTTTTT
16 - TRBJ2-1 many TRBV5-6 CASSLNRGPGTNEQFF TGTGCCAGCAGCTTGAATAGGGGACCGGGGACCAATGAGCAGTTCTTC
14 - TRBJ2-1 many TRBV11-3 CASSPPTSRNEQFF TGTGCCAGCAGCCCCCCGACTAGTCGGAATGAGCAGTTCTTC
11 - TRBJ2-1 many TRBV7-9 CASSLTGFNFF TGTGCCAGCAGCCTTACAGGGTTCAACTTCTTC
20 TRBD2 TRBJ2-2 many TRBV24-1 CATSDRLRLAGGSNTGELFF TGTGCCACCAGTGATAGGCTCCGGCTAGCGGGAGGATCGAACACCGGGGAGCTGTTTTTT
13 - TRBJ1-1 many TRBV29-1 CSVAEVARGEAFF TGCAGCGTTGCAGAAGTTGCGCGGGGTGAAGCTTTCTTT
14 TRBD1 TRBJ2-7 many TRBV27 CASSDRGLVSEQYF TGTGCCAGCAGTGACAGGGGGTTAGTATCGGAGCAGTACTTC
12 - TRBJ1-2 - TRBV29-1 CSLWGGGSGYTF TGCAGCCTCTGGGGGGGGGGCTCTGGCTACACCTTC
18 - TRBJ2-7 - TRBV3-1 CASSRLGFRRGVAYEQYF TGTGCCAGCAGCCGGTTAGGTTTTCGAAGGGGAGTAGCCTACGAGCAGTACTTC
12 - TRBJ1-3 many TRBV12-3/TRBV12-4 CASSLDRWFIYF TGTGCCAGCAGTTTAGACAGATGGTTCATATATTTT
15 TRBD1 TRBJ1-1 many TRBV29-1 CSVPGGQGVPTEAFF TGCAGCGTTCCGGGGGGACAGGGGGTGCCCACTGAAGCTTTCTTT
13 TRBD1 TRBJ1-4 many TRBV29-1 CSVFPGGSEKLFF TGCAGCGTCTTTCCAGGGGGAAGTGAAAAACTGTTTTTT
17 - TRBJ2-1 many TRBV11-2 CASSLDLSGFRTGEQFF TGTGCCAGCAGCTTAGATTTATCGGGATTCCGGACCGGTGAGCAGTTCTTC
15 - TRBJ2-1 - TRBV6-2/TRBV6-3 CASSSIGTPGDEQFF TGTGCCAGCAGTTCCATAGGAACCCCAGGCGATGAGCAGTTCTTC
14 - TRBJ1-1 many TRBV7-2 CASNSRGLNTEAFF TGTGCCAGCAACTCGCGGGGGTTGAACACTGAAGCTTTCTTT
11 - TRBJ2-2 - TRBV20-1 CSAPDTGELFF TGCAGTGCCCCGGACACCGGGGAGCTGTTTTTT
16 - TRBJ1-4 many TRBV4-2 CASSQEGWGREEKLFF TGTGCCAGCAGCCAAGAAGGCTGGGGGCGAGAAGAAAAACTGTTTTTT